The 8 T cell receptor beta chains listed next were all sequenced from one sample in a study of early T cells in non-severe SARS-CoV-2 infection. TCRdb fed the 5' RACE reads into MiXCR, producing one record per CDR3 protein. The table has some 34,000 distinct CDR3 sequences, around 4.6% seen once. Material for sequencing was whole blood. The receptors derive from an adult who was a healthcare worker with PCR-confirmed SARS-CoV-2 infection or an uninfected control (not recorded which).

There are many counts of this clonotype. This CDR3 is CASSLVAANTEAFF. In DNA form, the CDR3 reads TGTGCCAGCAGTTTGGTAGCGGCGAACACTGAAGCTTTCTTT. This rearrangement joins TRBV28 to TRBJ1-1; D gene unclear. Germline values: CDR1 MDHEN, CDR2 SYDVKM. Trimming removed 3 bases from V and 1 base from J, with 9 bases in between. This CDR3 is built from 14 residues. The variable domain in full, with the rest retrieved from reference TRBV28 and TRBJ1-1, is DVKVTQSSRYLVKRTGEKVFLECVQDMDHENMFWYRQDPGLGLRLIYFSYDVKMKEKGDIPEGYSVSREKKERFSLILESASTNQTSMYLCASSLVAANTEAFFGQGTRLTVV.

Ten or more counts support this clonotype. V gene TRBV29-1 combines with J gene TRBJ1-2, with D perhaps matching TRBD1 (5 bases). Germline V gene data show CDR1 as SQVTM and CDR2 as ANQGSEA. V shed 1 base and J shed 7 bases, with 10 bases lying between them. CDR3 length: 12 amino acids. CDR3 sequence reads: CSVEGAGFGYTF. The DNA of the CDR3 is TGCAGCGTTGAAGGTGCAGGGTTTGGCTACACCTTC.

This clonotype was counted at least ten times. The chain combines TRBV28 with TRBJ2-7; possibly TRBD1 for D (6 bases). V lost 5 bases to trimming and J lost 6 bases, with 14 bases between them. CDR1 and CDR2 from the germline V gene are MDHEN and SYDVKM. CDR3 length: 13 amino acids. The CDR3 DNA sequence: TGTGCCAGCAGTCCCCCCAGGACAGTCGAGCAGTACTTC. This sequence encodes CASSPPRTVEQYF. Full variable domain (missing parts from reference TRBV28 and TRBJ2-7): DVKVTQSSRYLVKRTGEKVFLECVQDMDHENMFWYRQDPGLGLRLIYFSYDVKMKEKGDIPEGYSVSREKKERFSLILESASTNQTSMYLCASSPPRTVEQYFGPGTRLTVT.

This clonotype has at least ten counts. V usage is TRBV30 and J usage is TRBJ1-5; tentatively, D is TRBD1 (6 bases). The CDR3 covers 13 residues. Germline values: CDR1 GTSNPN, CDR2 SVGIG (reference sequence). The V end lost 0 bases, the J end lost 5 bases, and 8 bases lay between the germline ends. This CDR3 reads CAWSVAGDQPQHF. CDR3 in DNA: TGTGCCTGGAGTGTGGCAGGGGATCAGCCCCAGCATTTT.

Ten or more counts support this clonotype. The chain links TRBV5-1 to TRBJ1-2, with 7 bases that match TRBD1. The CDR3 is 13 residues long. Losses at the gene ends were 4 bases for V and 8 bases for J; bases not matched to a gene: 8. CDR1 SGHRS and CDR2 YFSETQ come from the germline V gene. This chain's CDR3 is CASSLKGAGGYTF. The CDR3 nucleotides read TGCGCCAGCAGCCTAAAGGGGGCTGGCGGCTACACCTTC.

This sequence joins TRBV5-5 and TRBJ2-5, with TRBD2 matching over 7 bases. The CDR3 covers 14 residues. The V and J ends lost 4 bases and 4 bases, in that order; junction bases with no gene match: 7. Germline V gene sequence: CDR1 SGHKS, CDR2 YYEKEE (reference sequence). This CDR3 reads CASSTGGFGETQYF. For the CDR3, the DNA is TGTGCCAGCAGCACCGGGGGGTTCGGAGAGACCCAGTACTTC.

The chain recombines TRBV12-5 with TRBJ1-1; TRBD1 agrees at 9 bases. Germline assignment: CDR1 LGHNT and CDR2 FRNRAP. V was clipped by 0 bases and J by 4 bases; unmatched bases: 15. The CDR3 is 19 residues long. The chain's CDR3 is CASGLVLQGTGKIGTEAFF. The CDR3 DNA is TGTGCTAGTGGTTTGGTACTCCAGGGGACAGGGAAAATCGGCACTGAAGCTTTCTTT.

There are many counts of this clonotype. This chain's CDR3 is CASSQARGPYNEQFF. CDR3 bases: TGTGCCAGCAGCCAGGCGCGGGGCCCCTACAATGAGCAGTTCTTC. The chain carries TRBV7-2 and TRBJ2-1; TRBD2 is a possible D gene (6 bases). Trimming pared 5 bases from V and 2 bases from J, leaving 13 bases between. Per the germline V gene, CDR1 is SGHTA and CDR2 is FQGNSA. The CDR3 is 15 residues long.